Below, 32 T cell receptor beta chains from the same sample are listed, as sequenced in a study of T-cell reconstitution after alpha-beta-depleted transplantation in children (dated by TCRdb to about 2016). The protocol used for the library was PCR. Instrument on record: Illumina HiSeq 2500. Molecular barcoding was employed in the preparation of TCR libraries, with unique molecular identifiers being used to normalize TCRbeta repertoire quantification. TCRdb cleaned the public reads at Q25 with fastp, built clones with MiXCR and kept in-frame beta chains. Rows merge per CDR3 protein into single entries with the most common DNA and genes. The sample records just over 950,000 distinct CDR3 sequences, about 29% of which are singletons. The ten most abundant clones make up around 30% of the sample. According to the study, the label for this sample's treatment or condition signals: allogeneic hematopoietic cell transplantation with graft depleted of TCRalphabeta T cells and CD19 B cells.

The sequenced sample was PBMCs, mostly from graft donor cells, obtained 360 days after TCRalphabeta/CD19-depleted stem cell transplant. The receptor source for this set is a boy in the first two years of life who had a stem cell transplant for SCID, so the T cells may come from the graft donor.

This chain connects TRBV12-3 or TRBV12-4 to TRBJ1-4; no reliable D call. The V end lost 2 bases, the J end lost 8 bases, and 9 bases lay between the germline ends. CDR3 size: 13 residues. The CDR3 is CASSLRVGEKLFF. The CDR3, as DNA: TGTGCCAGCAGTTTAAGGGTAGGGGAAAAACTGTTTTTT.

V and J are TRBV20-1 and TRBJ2-1; D unresolved. The CDR3 extends over 11 amino acids. The germline gives CDR1 DFQATT, CDR2 SNEGSKA (reference sequence). V shed 5 bases and J shed 6 bases, with 8 bases lying between them. CDR3: CSAPKSNEQFF. CDR3 nucleotides: TGCAGTGCTCCCAAGAGCAATGAGCAGTTCTTC.

This clonotype was seen only a few times. The gene calls are TRBV16 and TRBJ2-5; D is unclear. The CDR3 runs 15 residues. The V gene's germline CDR1 is KGHSY and CDR2 FQNENV. The V gene lost 3 bases and the J gene lost 2 bases, with 13 bases spanning the gap. The CDR3 loop is CASSQSRQEQETQYF. CDR3 sequence (DNA): TGTGCCAGCAGCCAGTCCCGGCAGGAACAAGAGACCCAGTACTTC.

The CDR3 DNA reads as TGCGCCAGCAGTGAAGGCAGGGTAACCGGGGAGCTGTTTTTT. Translated, it gives CASSEGRVTGELFF. This chain links TRBV10-1 with TRBJ2-2; weak D call: TRBD1 (5 bases). V was pared by 3 bases and J by 5 bases, with 10 bases between. The CDR3 extends over 14 amino acids. The V gene's germline CDR1 is WNHNN and CDR2 SYGVQD (reference sequence).

This clonotype has a handful of counts. This sequence joins TRBV9 and TRBJ2-1; possibly TRBD2 for D (7 bases). Germline V gives CDR1 SGDLS, CDR2 YYNGEE. V was shortened by 7 bases and J by 3 bases, with 17 bases between the two germline ends. The length of the CDR3 is 15 residues. The CDR3 sequence: CASAGGLVDYNEQFF. CDR3 sequence (DNA): TGTGCCAGCGCCGGGGGGCTGGTGGACTACAATGAGCAGTTCTTC. Full variable domain (rest looked up from reference TRBV9 and TRBJ2-1): DSGVTQTPKHLITATGQRVTLRCSPRSGDLSVYWYQQSLDQGLQFLIQYYNGEERAKGNILERFSAQQFPDLHSELNLSSLELGDSALYFCASAGGLVDYNEQFFGPGTRLTVL.

This chain links TRBV29-1 with TRBJ2-3; D call uncertain. Germline V gene data show CDR1 as SQVTM and CDR2 as ANQGSEA. The V end lost 1 base, the J end lost 0 bases, and 11 bases lay between the germline ends. This CDR3 is 15 amino acids long. In nucleotides, the CDR3 is TGCAGCGTTGAAGGGCAGCCAAAAAGCACAGATACGCAGTATTTT. It translates to CSVEGQPKSTDTQYF.

In this sample, this clonotype turned up a few times. V and J are TRBV20-1 and TRBJ1-3; D is unclear. There are 16 residues in the CDR3. Trimming left V 1 base short and J 0 bases short, with 13 bases between. CDR1 is DFQATT, CDR2 SNEGSKA, per germline (reference sequence). The chain's CDR3 is CSARVLGRSSGNTIYF. The CDR3 nucleotides read TGCAGTGCTAGAGTCTTGGGCAGAAGCTCTGGAAACACCATATATTTT.

The V call is TRBV20-1, the J call TRBJ1-2; 7 bases match TRBD1. The germline gives CDR1 DFQATT, CDR2 SNEGSKA (reference sequence). The length of the CDR3 is 14 residues. V shed 3 bases and J 7 bases; nucleotides not matched to a gene: 11. The DNA for the CDR3 is TGCAGTGCTAGCCCACTAACAGGGGAGGTTGGCTACACCTTC. Its translation: CSASPLTGEVGYTF.

The V call is TRBV18, the J call TRBJ2-3; D is undetermined. Trimming removed 2 bases from V and 2 bases from J, with 14 bases in between. CDR1 and CDR2 (germline): KGHSH, LQKENI. This CDR3 comprises 16 residues. The CDR3 reads CASSPTRAPITDTQYF. Here the CDR3 DNA reads TGTGCCAGCTCACCAACCCGGGCACCGATCACAGATACGCAGTATTTT.

This clonotype was counted a single time. The genes are TRBV7-3 and TRBJ2-3; TRBD1 agrees at 7 bases. This CDR3 region has 14 residues. CDR1 is SGHTA, CDR2 FQGTGA, per germline. J gave up 3 bases and V 5 bases, and 5 bases lay outside the gene matches. CDR3 nucleotide sequence: TGTGCCAGCAGCCCACAGGGGAGAACAGATACGCAGTATTTT. The encoded protein is CASSPQGRTDTQYF.

The chain recombines TRBV27 with TRBJ1-2; 10 bases are shared with TRBD1. The CDR3 runs 15 residues. Germline CDR1 is MNHEY and CDR2 is SMNVEV (reference sequence). J lost 7 bases, V lost 6 bases, and 11 bases had no gene match. The DNA of the CDR3 is TGTGCCAGCAGAGAGACAGGGGGCCCCTTGGGTGGCTACACCTTC. Amino acid sequence: CASRETGGPLGGYTF.

The CDR3 protein is CASSPPSQANYNEQFF. CDR3 coding DNA: TGTGCCAGCTCACCACCTAGCCAGGCGAACTACAATGAGCAGTTCTTC. The chain uses TRBV18 and TRBJ2-1, with D uncertain. The CDR3 spans 16 residues. Trimming cost V 0 bases and J 3 bases, with 12 bases left between them. In germline, CDR1 is KGHSH, CDR2 LQKENI.

The rearrangement links TRBV9 to TRBJ2-3, with 15 bases fitting TRBD2. The V gene end was trimmed by 3 bases and the J gene end by 8 bases; junction bases not matched to a gene: 7. Germline V CDR1 and CDR2: SGDLS, YYNGEE. The CDR3 has 16 residues. CDR3 sequence: CASSAGLAGGQPTQYF. For the CDR3, the DNA is TGTGCCAGCAGCGCGGGACTAGCGGGGGGCCAACCTACGCAGTATTTT.

J is TRBJ2-3 and V is TRBV13, with D maybe TRBD2 (5 bases). Germline CDR1 PRHDT, CDR2 FYEKMQ (reference sequence). V lost 3 bases and J lost 2, with 12 bases in between. The CDR3 length is 15 residues. The CDR3 nucleotides read TGTGCCAGCAGCTTCGGACTGGAGATCACAGATACGCAGTATTTT. It codes for CASSFGLEITDTQYF. Filled out from reference TRBV13 and TRBJ2-3, the complete variable domain reads AAGVIQSPRHLIKEKRETATLKCYPIPRHDTVYWYQQGPGQDPQFLISFYEKMQSDKGSIPDRFSAQQFSDYHSELNMSSLELGDSALYFCASSFGLEITDTQYFGPGTRLTVL.

Regarding this clonotype: A read error may produce the germline difference seen at one junction end. The rearrangement uses TRBV20-1 and TRBJ2-1; 8 nucleotides agree with TRBD2. CDR3 length: 15 residues. Germline loops: CDR1 DFQATT, CDR2 SNEGSKA (reference sequence). CDR3 nucleotide sequence: TGCGGTGCTAGAGATGGGGCGGGGGGCTACAATGAGCAGTTCTTC. Translated, it gives CGARDGAGGYNEQFF.

This clonotype appeared once. This sequence joins TRBV7-9 and TRBJ1-1, with D possibly TRBD1 on 5 matching bases. Trimming stripped 1 base from V and 3 bases from J, with 9 bases between. CDR1 is SEHNR, CDR2 FQNEAQ, per germline (reference sequence). The CDR3 covers 14 residues. The CDR3 sequence is CASSLVAGHTEAFF. CDR3 DNA sequence: TGTGCCAGCAGCTTAGTTGCGGGGCACACTGAAGCTTTCTTT. The full variable domain, in which reference TRBV7-9 and TRBJ1-1 provide the parts outside the CDR3, is DTGVSQNPRHKITKRGQNVTFRCDPISEHNRLYWYRQTLGQGPEFLTYFQNEAQLEKSRLLSDRFSAERPKGSFSTLEIQRTEQGDSAMYLCASSLVAGHTEAFFGQGTRLTVV.

The V gene is TRBV18, the J gene TRBJ1-2; TRBD1 matches at 8 bases. Looked up from germline, CDR1 is KGHSH and CDR2 is LQKENI. CDR3 size: 15 residues. With 5 bases clipped from V and 4 bases from J, the junction kept 9 bases outside the gene matches. The CDR3 loop reads CASSAQTGVGYGYTF. In DNA, the CDR3 is TGTGCCAGCTCAGCTCAGACAGGGGTTGGCTATGGCTACACCTTC.

This clonotype was detected a few times. V and J are TRBV5-1 and TRBJ1-6; 8 bases are a match to TRBD1. The V gene's germline CDR1 is SGHRS and CDR2 YFSETQ. The CDR3 sequence is 15 residues long. V lost 4 bases to trimming and J lost 9 bases; unmatched junction nucleotides: 9. This chain's CDR3 is CASSPGTGRGSPLHF. The CDR3 DNA reads TGCGCCAGCAGCCCGGGGACAGGAAGGGGTTCACCCCTCCACTTT.

This clonotype was recorded a few times. The chain uses TRBV12-3 or TRBV12-4 and TRBJ2-3; D might be TRBD2 (7 bases). V was clipped by 6 bases and J by 0 bases, with 13 bases between them. CDR3 length equals 15 residues. The CDR3 spells CASSRGASSTDTQYF. In DNA, the CDR3 is TGTGCCAGCAGCCGGGGGGCCTCTAGCACAGATACGCAGTATTTT.

CDR3 in DNA: TGTGCCAGCAGCCCCCGAGGTAGCGGGGGCCAACCCTACGAGCAGTACTTC. It codes for CASSPRGSGGQPYEQYF. The chain recombines TRBV11-2 with TRBJ2-7, with TRBD2 matching 9 bases. The CDR3 contains 17 residues. Unmatched junction bases numbered 13, after V lost 5 bases and J lost 2 bases. Germline assignment: CDR1 SGHAT and CDR2 FQNNGV.

This clonotype turned up a few times. This sequence joins TRBV29-1 and TRBJ2-7; 7 bases align to TRBD1. Germline loops: CDR1 SQVTM, CDR2 ANQGSEA. This CDR3 region has 14 residues. Trimming at V came to 7 bases and at J to 4 bases, leaving 13 bases not matched to a gene. The CDR3 reads CSAEGVTGVYEQYF. CDR3 sequence (DNA): TGCAGCGCTGAGGGGGTTACAGGGGTTTACGAGCAGTACTTC.

In its sample, this clonotype was seen a few times. V is TRBV11-1 and J is TRBJ2-3; D may be TRBD1 or TRBD2 (6 bases each). Trimming pared 5 bases from V and 3 bases from J, leaving 24 bases between. The CDR3 sequence is 18 residues long. The germline V gene has CDR1 SGHAT and CDR2 FQDESV (reference sequence). CDR3 in amino acids: CASSPKGGRLSSTDTQYF. The CDR3 DNA sequence: TGTGCCAGCAGCCCTAAGGGGGGAAGGCTCAGTAGTACAGATACGCAGTATTTT.

The gene calls are TRBV11-2 and TRBJ2-5; TRBD1 aligns across 7 bases. The CDR3 has 14 amino acids. Unmatched junction bases numbered 7, after V lost 5 bases and J lost 4 bases. Looked up from germline, CDR1 is SGHAT and CDR2 is FQNNGV. The CDR3 protein is CASSPGPGGETQYF. The CDR3 DNA reads as TGTGCCAGCAGCCCCGGCCCAGGGGGAGAGACCCAGTACTTC.

The rearrangement joins TRBV5-1 to TRBJ2-7, with unresolved D. In germline, CDR1 is SGHRS, CDR2 YFSETQ. V dropped 0 bases and J dropped 3 bases, with 7 bases sitting between them. There are 13 residues in the CDR3. The CDR3 region has the DNA TGCGCCAGCAGCTTGGAGCCTTACTACGAGCAGTACTTC. This encodes CASSLEPYYEQYF. Full variable domain (missing parts from reference TRBV5-1 and TRBJ2-7): KAGVTQTPRYLIKTRGQQVTLSCSPISGHRSVSWYQQTPGQGLQFLFEYFSETQRNKGNFPGRFSGRQFSNSRSEMNVSTLELGDSALYLCASSLEPYYEQYFGPGTRLTVT.

The V call is TRBV28, the J call TRBJ1-1; the match to TRBD1 covers 7 bases. The length of the CDR3 is 15 residues. V lost 6 bases and J lost 1; bases outside the gene matches: 8. Germline V gene lookup returns CDR1 MDHEN and CDR2 SYDVKM. The CDR3 DNA reads TGTGCCAGCAGCACCGGGACAGCGACGAACACTGAAGCTTTCTTT. It codes for CASSTGTATNTEAFF. The full variable domain, in which reference TRBV28 and TRBJ1-1 provide the parts outside the CDR3, is DVKVTQSSRYLVKRTGEKVFLECVQDMDHENMFWYRQDPGLGLRLIYFSYDVKMKEKGDIPEGYSVSREKKERFSLILESASTNQTSMYLCASSTGTATNTEAFFGQGTRLTVV.

The sample holds a few counts of this clonotype. The chain is built from TRBV4-3 and TRBJ1-1; 7 bases line up with TRBD1. The CDR3 runs 18 residues. CDR1 is LGHNA and CDR2 is YSLEER in the germline V gene. J gave up 3 bases and V 0 bases, and 13 bases lay outside the gene matches. CDR3 coding DNA: TGCGCCAGCAGCCAAGAGGGGACAGTTTTTCCTGTGGACACTGAAGCTTTCTTT. Residues: CASSQEGTVFPVDTEAFF.

The chain carries TRBV20-1 and TRBJ2-2, with 8 bases identical to TRBD1. The J segment lost 5 bases and the V segment lost 1 base, leaving 9 bases of the junction unmatched. The CDR3 length is 16 residues. Germline V gives CDR1 DFQATT, CDR2 SNEGSKA (reference sequence). CDR3 region: CSARAAGGRGTGELFF. CDR3 coding DNA: TGCAGTGCTAGAGCGGCAGGGGGCAGGGGGACCGGGGAGCTGTTTTTT.

This clonotype has more than one count but fewer than ten. The V call is TRBV7-3, the J call TRBJ2-5; D not certain. The CDR3 covers 14 residues. Per germline, CDR1 SGHTA and CDR2 FQGTGA. V dropped 0 bases and J dropped 2 bases, with 7 bases sitting between them. CDR3 sequence: CASSLTGWQETQYF. CDR3 coding DNA: TGTGCCAGCAGCTTAACAGGGTGGCAAGAGACCCAGTACTTC.

The CDR3 DNA reads TGTGCCAGCAGCCAAGGTGGAGTTGGTTATAGCAATCAGCCCCAGCATTTT. Protein product: CASSQGGVGYSNQPQHF. The V call is TRBV4-2, the J call TRBJ1-5; D unresolved. Between the trimmed V and J ends, which lost 1 base and 0 bases, there was a span of 13 bases. The CDR3 covers 17 residues. From germline, CDR1 is LGHNA and CDR2 YNFKEQ.

The rearrangement links TRBV15 to TRBJ1-5; tentative D call: TRBD1 (5 bases). The V and J ends lost 1 base and 1 base respectively, with 11 bases between them. CDR1 and CDR2 from the germline V gene are LNHNV and YYDKDF (reference sequence). This CDR3 contains 16 residues. CDR3 sequence reads: CATSRGEGDSNQPQHF. For the CDR3, the DNA is TGTGCCACCAGCAGAGGGGAAGGGGACAGCAATCAGCCCCAGCATTTT. Full variable domain (remainder filled in from reference TRBV15 and TRBJ1-5): DAMVIQNPRYQVTQFGKPVTLSCSQTLNHNVMYWYQQKSSQAPKLLFHYYDKDFNNEADTPDNFQSRRPNTSFCFLDIRSPGLGDTAMYLCATSRGEGDSNQPQHFGDGTRLSIL.

This chain uses TRBV7-2 with TRBJ2-2, with TRBD1 identical over 7 bases. Germline assignment: CDR1 SGHTA and CDR2 FQGNSA. This CDR3 has 14 residues. V was clipped by 3 bases and J by 7 bases; unmatched bases: 5. For the CDR3, the DNA is TGTGCCAGCAGCTTTGGGACAGTAAGCGGGGAGCTGTTTTTT. Translation gives CASSFGTVSGELFF. The full variable domain, completed using reference TRBV7-2 and TRBJ2-2, is GAGVSQSPSNKVTEKGKDVELRCDPISGHTALYWYRQSLGQGLEFLIYFQGNSAPDKSGLPSDRFSAERTGGSVSTLTIQRTQQEDSAVYLCASSFGTVSGELFFGEGSRLTVL.

The chain joins TRBV6-1 to TRBJ2-2, with D perhaps given as TRBD1 or TRBD2 (6 bases each). The germline V gene has CDR1 MNHNS and CDR2 SASEGT. The CDR3 loop spans 13 amino acids. V was cut by 6 bases and J by 7 bases, with 12 bases left in between. The CDR3, as DNA: TGTGCCAGCAGCCACGGAGGGGGCGGGGAGCTGTTTTTT. Amino acids: CASSHGGGGELFF.